These 13 T cell receptor beta chains came from one sample sequenced in a study of OX40 agonist ivuxolimab in advanced cancers. Clones were sequenced by immunoSEQ multiplex PCR, and TCRdb holds only the in-frame ones, with some missing. The sample lists some 30,000 clones; around 92% were seen once. This specimen was CD4+ or CD8+ T cells sorted from blood, taken in a trial of the OX40 agonist ivuxolimab. Receptors were obtained from an adult with an advanced solid tumor such as melanoma, head and neck, liver or kidney cancer.

The J gene is TRBJ2-5, the V gene TRBV7-5; TRBD2, as called in the table, went unchecked against the DNA. TRBV7-5 is designated a pseudogene. The CDR3 consists of 14 residues. In DNA, the CDR3 is TGTGCCAGAAGCTTCACGGGGGAGGGGGAGACCCAGTACTTC. This codes for CARSFTGEGETQYF.

This clone has a handful of counts. The chain has TRBV10-2 and TRBJ2-7; 7 nucleotides align to TRBD2. This CDR3 region has 14 residues. V trimming: 4 bases; J trimming: 2 bases; junction bases outside the gene matches: 5. CDR1 and CDR2 from the germline V gene are WSHSY and SAAADI. This chain's CDR3 is CASSARLAPYEQYF. The CDR3 DNA sequence: TGCGCCAGCAGTGCGAGACTAGCACCCTACGAGCAGTACTTC.

This chain uses TRBV27 with TRBJ2-7; D remains unclear. The germline V gene has CDR1 MNHEY and CDR2 SMNVEV (reference sequence). V was shortened by 0 bases and J by 5 bases, with 5 bases between the two germline ends. CDR3 length: 12 amino acids. The CDR3 bases are TGTGCCAGCAGTTTATCAGGGAACGAGCAGTACTTC. It encodes CASSLSGNEQYF.

V usage is TRBV2 and J usage is TRBJ1-2; unclear D gene. The V gene's germline CDR1 is SNHLY and CDR2 FYNNEI. Trimming removed 7 bases at V and 0 bases at J, with 9 bases between. The CDR3 sequence is 13 residues long. The CDR3 coding sequence is TGTGCCAGCATAACGCCCCCTAACTATGGCTACACCTTC. Residues: CASITPPNYGYTF.

This clone occurred a few times. V usage is TRBV4-1 and J usage is TRBJ1-2; D unresolved. V was shortened by 2 bases and J by 3 bases, with 10 bases between the two germline ends. The germline gives CDR1 MGHRA, CDR2 YSYEKL. The CDR3 is made up of 14 amino acids. The CDR3 nucleotides read TGCGCCAGCAGCCAATATCCGGGAGACTATGGCTACACCTTC. Translated, it gives CASSQYPGDYGYTF.

The chain joins TRBV7-8 to TRBJ2-7; TRBD2 is a possible D gene (5 bases). The germline V gene has CDR1 SGHVS and CDR2 FQNEAQ. The CDR3 has 13 amino acids. The V gene lost 1 base and the J gene lost 3 bases, with 7 bases spanning the gap. The CDR3 coding sequence is TGTGCCAGCAGCTTAGGAGGAGGCTACGAGCAGTACTTC. Amino acids: CASSLGGGYEQYF.

The CDR3 DNA is TGTGCCAGCAGTTTATTTACTCTCACCTACACCCACCGGCGCACAGATACGCAGTATTTT. It is translated as CASSLFTLTYTHRRTDTQYF. This chain joins TRBV28 and TRBJ2-3; D gene unclear. Germline V gives CDR1 MDHEN, CDR2 SYDVKM. This CDR3 region has 20 residues. V was clipped by 1 base and J by 1 base, with 24 bases between them.

The J gene is TRBJ2-1, the V gene TRBV28; 7 nucleotides line up with TRBD2. There are 16 residues in the CDR3. After removal of 8 bases from V and 8 bases from J, the junction contained 18 bases not matched to a gene. Per germline, CDR1 MDHEN and CDR2 SYDVKM. CDR3 protein: CASQWIGRELAHEQFF. In DNA form, the CDR3 reads TGTGCCAGCCAATGGATAGGGCGGGAGTTAGCCCATGAGCAGTTCTTC.

This clone is a singleton in its sample. V and J are TRBV6-5 and TRBJ1-5; D uncertain. Germline CDR1 is MNHEY and CDR2 is SVGAGI. This CDR3 region has 15 residues. V lost 0 bases, J lost 6 bases, and 12 bases lay in between. CDR3: CASSYSTASGQPQHF. CDR3 in DNA: TGTGCCAGCAGTTACTCGACCGCGTCCGGTCAGCCCCAGCATTTT.

This sequence joins TRBV29-1 and TRBJ2-7; 8 bases agree with TRBD1. This CDR3 is built from 12 residues. Germline V gene sequence: CDR1 SQVTM, CDR2 ANQGSEA. The V and J ends lost 4 bases and 5 bases, in that order; junction bases with no gene match: 4. The CDR3 sequence: CSVVDREHEQYF. CDR3 bases: TGCAGCGTTGTGGACAGGGAACACGAGCAGTACTTC.

The V and J genes are TRBV6-5 and TRBJ2-1; TRBD1 might be the D (5 bases). The CDR3 contains 16 residues. Trimming stripped 2 bases from V and 9 bases from J, with 20 bases between. Germline loops: CDR1 MNHEY, CDR2 SVGAGI. CDR3 loop: CASSYQGETFVAEQFF. The CDR3, as DNA: TGTGCCAGCAGTTACCAGGGCGAGACCTTCGTGGCTGAGCAGTTCTTC.

This sequence joins TRBV19 and TRBJ1-1; 7 nucleotides agree with TRBD1. CDR3 length equals 15 residues. Germline lookup yields CDR1 LNHDA and CDR2 SQIVND (reference sequence). With V trimmed by 5 bases and J by 4 bases, 10 bases remained unmatched. The CDR3 region has the DNA TGTGCCAGTAGTGCCCCGACAGGGCTTCGCACTGAAGCTTTCTTT. This sequence encodes CASSAPTGLRTEAFF.

The V call is TRBV4-3, the J call TRBJ2-7; 8 bases agree with TRBD2. J was trimmed by 1 base and V by 0 bases; bases with no gene match: 11. The CDR3 is 18 residues long. From germline, CDR1 is LGHNA and CDR2 YSLEER. The CDR3 bases are TGCGCCAGCAGCCAAGATGTAAGGAGACTAGCGAGTTCCTACGAGCAGTACTTC. This gives the protein CASSQDVRRLASSYEQYF.